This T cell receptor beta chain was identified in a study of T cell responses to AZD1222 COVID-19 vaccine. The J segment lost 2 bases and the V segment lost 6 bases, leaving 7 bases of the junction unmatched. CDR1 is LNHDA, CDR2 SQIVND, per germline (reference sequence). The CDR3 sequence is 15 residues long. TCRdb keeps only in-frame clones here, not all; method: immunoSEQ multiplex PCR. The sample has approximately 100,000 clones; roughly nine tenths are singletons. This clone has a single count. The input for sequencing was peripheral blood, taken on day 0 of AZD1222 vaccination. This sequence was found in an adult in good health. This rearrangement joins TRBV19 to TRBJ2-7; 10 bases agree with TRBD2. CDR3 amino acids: CASRSSGGAPYEQYF. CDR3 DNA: TGTGCCAGTAGGAGCAGCGGGGGGGCCCCCTACGAGCAGTACTTC.